The clone carrying this T cell receptor beta chain was seen many times. The protocol attached unique molecular identifiers to individual cDNA molecules. TCRdb passed the 5' RACE reads through MiXCR, listing each CDR3 protein once. The table shows just under 60,000 distinct CDR3 sequences, with around 9% occurring only once. The data stem from a study of early T cells in non-severe SARS-CoV-2 infection. Whole-study context: Unsorted whole blood bulk RNA was sequenced, with unpaired chains.

Sequenced input: whole blood. The origin of this receptor is an adult who was a healthcare worker with PCR-confirmed SARS-CoV-2 infection or an uninfected control (not recorded which).

The CDR3 is CASSYGGTGYINEQYF. The CDR3 region has the DNA TGTGCCAGCAGTTACGGGGGGACAGGCTATATCAACGAGCAGTACTTC. V usage is TRBV6-5 and J usage is TRBJ2-7; 8 bases fit TRBD1. V lost 2 bases and J lost 5; bases outside the gene matches: 11. This CDR3 region has 16 residues. The germline V gene has CDR1 MNHEY and CDR2 SVGAGI.